What follows describes a single T cell receptor (beta chain). The target antigen is unknown. With 0 bases removed from V and 9 bases from J, the gap between germline ends came to 6 bases. The CDR3 runs 12 residues. Germline assignment: CDR1 SGHRS and CDR2 YFSETQ. This entry is derived from a study of Ad26.COV2.S vaccination and SARS-CoV-2 variants. Repertoires were generated with immunoSEQ multiplex PCR, while TCRdb's copy carries only in-frame clones and drops some. This table has fewer than 400,000 clones, around four fifths appearing once. Specified treatment: some 19 received Ad26.COV2.S at low or high dose, single or two shots; about 5 received placebo; per-sample allocation not given. Specimen acquisition occurred on day 63 following the initial vaccine or placebo injection. General study points: The analyses of TCR breadth and depth may have understated the size of total T cell responses.

The sequencing here drew on peripheral blood, taken in a trial of Ad26.COV2.S vaccine versus placebo. This receptor was obtained from a person between 18 and 65 years old who received the Ad26.COV2.S COVID-19 vaccine or a placebo. This chain links TRBV5-1 with TRBJ1-4, with no clear D. For the CDR3, the DNA is TGCGCCAGCAGCTTGGACTTCAAAAAACTGTTTTTT. This translates into CASSLDFKKLFF.